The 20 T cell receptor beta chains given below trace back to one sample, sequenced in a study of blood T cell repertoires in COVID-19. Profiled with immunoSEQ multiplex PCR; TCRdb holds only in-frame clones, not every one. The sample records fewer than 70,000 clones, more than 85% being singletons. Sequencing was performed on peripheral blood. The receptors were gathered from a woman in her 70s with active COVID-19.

CDR3 in amino acids: CASSLGQSPETQYF. CDR3 nucleotides: TGTGCCAGCAGCTTGGGACAGTCGCCGGAGACCCAGTACTTC. V is TRBV5-4 and J is TRBJ2-5; a possible D gene is TRBD1 (5 bases). Germline V CDR1 and CDR2: SGHNT, YYREEE (reference sequence). The CDR3 is 14 amino acids. Between the trimmed V and J ends, which lost 0 bases and 5 bases, there was a span of 11 bases.

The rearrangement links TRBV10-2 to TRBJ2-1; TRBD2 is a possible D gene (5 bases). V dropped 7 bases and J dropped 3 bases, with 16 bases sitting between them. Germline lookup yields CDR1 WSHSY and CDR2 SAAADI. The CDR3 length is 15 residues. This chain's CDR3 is CASTPGLADYNEQFF. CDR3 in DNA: TGCGCCAGCACCCCCGGCCTAGCAGACTACAATGAGCAGTTCTTC.

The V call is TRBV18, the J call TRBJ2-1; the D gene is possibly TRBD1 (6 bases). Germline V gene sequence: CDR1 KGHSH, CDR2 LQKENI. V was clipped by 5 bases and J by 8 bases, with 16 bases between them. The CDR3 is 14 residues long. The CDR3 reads CASSKAGAEDEQFF. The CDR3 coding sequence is TGTGCCAGCTCAAAGGCAGGGGCGGAGGATGAGCAGTTCTTC.

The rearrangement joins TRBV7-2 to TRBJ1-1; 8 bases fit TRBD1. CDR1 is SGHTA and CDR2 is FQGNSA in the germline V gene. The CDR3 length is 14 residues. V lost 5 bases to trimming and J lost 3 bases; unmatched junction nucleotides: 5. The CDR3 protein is CASSTQGADTEAFF. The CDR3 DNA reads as TGTGCCAGCAGCACGCAGGGGGCTGACACTGAAGCTTTCTTT.

CDR3 region: CASSSQDRPVGSPLHF. DNA of the CDR3: TGTGCCAGCAGCTCACAGGACAGGCCGGTGGGTTCACCCCTCCACTTT. The chain carries TRBV21-1 and TRBJ1-6; the table's D gene call, TRBD1, was not cross checked with the DNA. TRBV21-1 is designated a pseudogene. This CDR3 spans 16 amino acids.

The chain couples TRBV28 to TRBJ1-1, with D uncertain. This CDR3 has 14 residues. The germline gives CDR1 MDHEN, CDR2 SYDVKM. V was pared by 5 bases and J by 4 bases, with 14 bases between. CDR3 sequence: CASSPQEAGTEAFF. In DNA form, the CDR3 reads TGTGCCAGCAGTCCCCAGGAGGCGGGCACTGAAGCTTTCTTT.

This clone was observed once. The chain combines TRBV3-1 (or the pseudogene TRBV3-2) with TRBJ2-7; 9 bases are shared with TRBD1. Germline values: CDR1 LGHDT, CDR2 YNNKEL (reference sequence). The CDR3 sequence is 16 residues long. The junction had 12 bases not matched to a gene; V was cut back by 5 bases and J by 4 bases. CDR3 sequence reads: CASSVLSGTGKYEQYF. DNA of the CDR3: TGTGCCAGCAGCGTACTATCCGGGACAGGGAAATACGAGCAGTACTTC.

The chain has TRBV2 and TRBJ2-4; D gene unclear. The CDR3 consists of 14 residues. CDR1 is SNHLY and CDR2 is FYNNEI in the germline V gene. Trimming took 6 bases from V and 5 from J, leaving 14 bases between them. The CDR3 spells CASSHRWLENIQYF. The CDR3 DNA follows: TGTGCCAGCAGCCACCGGTGGTTGGAAAACATTCAGTACTTC.

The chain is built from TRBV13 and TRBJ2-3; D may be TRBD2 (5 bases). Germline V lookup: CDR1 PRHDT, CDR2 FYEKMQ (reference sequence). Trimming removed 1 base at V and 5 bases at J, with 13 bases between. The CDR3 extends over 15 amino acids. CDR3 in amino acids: CASSLDWGDGDTQYF. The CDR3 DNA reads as TGTGCCAGCAGCTTAGATTGGGGAGACGGAGATACGCAGTATTTT.

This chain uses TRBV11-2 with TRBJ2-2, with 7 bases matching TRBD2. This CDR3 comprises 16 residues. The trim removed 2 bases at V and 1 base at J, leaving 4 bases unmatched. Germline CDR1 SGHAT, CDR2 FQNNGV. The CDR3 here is CASSLIPSGNTGELFF. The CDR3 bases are TGTGCCAGCAGCTTAATTCCTAGCGGGAACACCGGGGAGCTGTTTTTT.

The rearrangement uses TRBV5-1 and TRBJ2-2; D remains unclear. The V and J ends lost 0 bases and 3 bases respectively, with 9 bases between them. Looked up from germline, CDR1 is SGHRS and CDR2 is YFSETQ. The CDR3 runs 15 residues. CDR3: CASSLESTYTGELFF. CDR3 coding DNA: TGCGCCAGCAGCTTGGAGTCGACTTACACCGGGGAGCTGTTTTTT.

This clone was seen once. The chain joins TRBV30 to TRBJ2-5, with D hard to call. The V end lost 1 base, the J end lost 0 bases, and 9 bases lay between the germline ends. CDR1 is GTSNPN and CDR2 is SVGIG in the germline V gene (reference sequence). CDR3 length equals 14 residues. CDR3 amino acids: CAWSASVYQETQYF. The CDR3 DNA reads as TGTGCCTGGAGTGCCTCAGTGTACCAAGAGACCCAGTACTTC.

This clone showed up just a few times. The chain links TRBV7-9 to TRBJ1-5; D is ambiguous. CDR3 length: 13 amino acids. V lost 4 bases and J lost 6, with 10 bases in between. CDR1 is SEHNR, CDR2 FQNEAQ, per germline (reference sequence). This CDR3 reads CASSSPGAQPQHF. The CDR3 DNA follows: TGTGCCAGCAGCTCCCCGGGTGCTCAGCCCCAGCATTTT.

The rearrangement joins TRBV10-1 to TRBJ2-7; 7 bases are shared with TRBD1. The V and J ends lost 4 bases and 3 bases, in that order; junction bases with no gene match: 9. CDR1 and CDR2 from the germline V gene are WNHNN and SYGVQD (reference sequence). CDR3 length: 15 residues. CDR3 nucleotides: TGCGCCAGCAGTGGGGACAGCGCATCAATCTACGAGCAGTACTTC. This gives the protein CASSGDSASIYEQYF.

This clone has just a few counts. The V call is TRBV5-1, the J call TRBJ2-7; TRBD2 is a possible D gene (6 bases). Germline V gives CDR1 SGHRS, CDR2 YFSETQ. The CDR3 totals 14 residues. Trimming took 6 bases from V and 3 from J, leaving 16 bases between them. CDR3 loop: CASTLDGGNYEQYF. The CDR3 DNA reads TGCGCCAGCACCCTCGATGGGGGGAACTACGAGCAGTACTTC.

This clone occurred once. This chain's CDR3 is CASSFSDTTGIYGYTF. The CDR3 region has the DNA TGTGCCAGCAGTTTTTCCGACACGACAGGAATCTATGGCTACACCTTC. This rearrangement joins TRBV6-5 to TRBJ1-2; possibly TRBD1 for D (6 bases). This CDR3 contains 16 residues. Trimming removed 4 bases at V and 4 bases at J, with 19 bases between. Germline assignment: CDR1 MNHEY and CDR2 SVGAGI.

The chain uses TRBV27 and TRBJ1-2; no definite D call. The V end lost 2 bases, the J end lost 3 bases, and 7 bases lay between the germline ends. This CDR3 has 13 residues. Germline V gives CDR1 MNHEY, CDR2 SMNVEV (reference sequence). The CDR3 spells CASSLTADYGYTF. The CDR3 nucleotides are TGTGCCAGCAGTTTAACAGCAGACTATGGCTACACCTTC.

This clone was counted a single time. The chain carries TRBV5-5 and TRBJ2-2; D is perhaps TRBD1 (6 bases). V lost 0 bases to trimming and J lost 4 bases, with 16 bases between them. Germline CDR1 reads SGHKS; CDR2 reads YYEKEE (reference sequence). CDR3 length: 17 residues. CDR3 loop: CASSLVSLGQRTGELFF. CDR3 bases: TGTGCCAGCAGCTTGGTTTCCCTCGGACAGCGCACCGGGGAGCTGTTTTTT.

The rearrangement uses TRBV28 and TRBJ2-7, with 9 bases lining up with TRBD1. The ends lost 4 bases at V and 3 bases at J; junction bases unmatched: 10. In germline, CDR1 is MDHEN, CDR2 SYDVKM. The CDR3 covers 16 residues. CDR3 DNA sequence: TGTGCCAGCAGTTCGTATACCGGGACAGGGATCTACGAGCAGTACTTC. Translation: CASSSYTGTGIYEQYF. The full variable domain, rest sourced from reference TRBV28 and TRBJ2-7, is DVKVTQSSRYLVKRTGEKVFLECVQDMDHENMFWYRQDPGLGLRLIYFSYDVKMKEKGDIPEGYSVSREKKERFSLILESASTNQTSMYLCASSSYTGTGIYEQYFGPGTRLTVT.

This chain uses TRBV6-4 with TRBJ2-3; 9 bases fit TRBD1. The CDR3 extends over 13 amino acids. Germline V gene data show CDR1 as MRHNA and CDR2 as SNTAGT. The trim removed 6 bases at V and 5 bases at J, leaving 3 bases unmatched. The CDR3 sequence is CASRKTGGDTQYF. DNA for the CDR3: TGTGCCAGCAGGAAGACAGGGGGAGATACGCAGTATTTT.